The 7 T cell receptor beta chains listed next were all sequenced from one sample in a study of Ad26.COV2.S vaccination and SARS-CoV-2 variants. This sample's treatment: 19 received Ad26.COV2.S at low or high dose, single or two shots; roughly five received placebo; per-sample allocation not given. Sampling was done on day 63 after the first vaccine or placebo injection. Here immunoSEQ multiplex PCR was the method, and the copy in TCRdb shows in-frame clones only, minus some. Altogether about 350,000 clones are present, less than 90% being singletons, with the ten largest covering around 6.6%. The sequenced sample was peripheral blood, obtained in a trial of Ad26.COV2.S vaccine versus placebo. These TCRs come from a person between 18 and 60 years old who received the Ad26.COV2.S COVID-19 vaccine or a placebo.

The rearrangement uses TRBV12-3 or TRBV12-4 and TRBJ1-4; D ambiguous. Deletions cut 6 bases from V and 8 bases from J, with 7 bases between. The CDR3 has 11 amino acids. The CDR3 nucleotides are TGTGCCAGCAGATCCAGGGAAAAACTGTTTTTT. It translates to CASRSREKLFF.

This chain joins TRBV7-3 and TRBJ2-3; D is tentatively TRBD1 or TRBD2 (5 bases each). Trimming cost V 5 bases and J 3 bases, with 15 bases left between them. There are 15 residues in the CDR3. The germline V gene encodes CDR1 SGHTA and CDR2 FQGTGA. DNA for the CDR3: TGTGCCAGCAGCCGTGCCGGGACGAGGACAGATACGCAGTATTTT. Translated: CASSRAGTRTDTQYF.

V usage is TRBV3-1 (or the pseudogene TRBV3-2) and J usage is TRBJ2-3; D gene unclear. The CDR3 is 12 residues long. Between the trimmed V and J ends, which lost 1 base and 7 bases, there was a span of 6 bases. CDR1 LGHDT and CDR2 YNNKEL come from the germline V gene (reference sequence). CDR3 amino acids: CASSQVRHTQYF. Here the CDR3 DNA reads TGTGCCAGCAGCCAAGTCCGTCATACGCAGTATTTT.

The chain couples TRBV3-1 (or the pseudogene TRBV3-2) to TRBJ1-1, with D possibly matching TRBD1 (5 bases). The CDR3 loop spans 14 amino acids. Germline V lookup: CDR1 LGHDT, CDR2 YNNKEL (reference sequence). With 2 bases removed from V and 1 base from J, the gap between germline ends came to 8 bases. The CDR3 sequence: CASSQRGPNTEAFF. The CDR3 nucleotides are TGTGCCAGCAGCCAACGGGGCCCGAACACTGAAGCTTTCTTT.

This chain uses TRBV27 with TRBJ2-7, with D possibly being TRBD1 or TRBD2 (6 bases each). Trimming left V 6 bases short and J 3 bases short, with 15 bases between. This CDR3 is built from 14 residues. Germline CDR1 and CDR2: MNHEY and SMNVEV (reference sequence). The CDR3 protein is CASRRGAQIYEQYF. CDR3 sequence (DNA): TGTGCCAGCAGGAGGGGGGCGCAGATCTACGAGCAGTACTTC.

On this clone itself: Germline and junction disagree at one end, which may indicate a read error. J is TRBJ2-2 and V is TRBV7-7, with D perhaps matching TRBD1 (5 bases). Germline V gene lookup returns CDR1 SSHAT and CDR2 FNYEAQ (reference sequence). The CDR3 consists of 16 residues. Here the CDR3 DNA reads TGTGCTAGCAGCTTGGATGTGATCCAGGGAACCGGGGAGCTGTTTTTT. It codes for CASSLDVIQGTGELFF.

The V gene is TRBV5-4, the J gene TRBJ1-1, with D uncertain. The germline V and J ends were trimmed by 3 bases and 1 base, with 7 bases remaining between them. This CDR3 has 13 residues. CDR1 is SGHNT, CDR2 YYREEE, per germline (reference sequence). The CDR3 DNA reads as TGTGCCAGCAGCTCGAGGGCGAACACTGAAGCTTTCTTT. Amino acids: CASSSRANTEAFF.